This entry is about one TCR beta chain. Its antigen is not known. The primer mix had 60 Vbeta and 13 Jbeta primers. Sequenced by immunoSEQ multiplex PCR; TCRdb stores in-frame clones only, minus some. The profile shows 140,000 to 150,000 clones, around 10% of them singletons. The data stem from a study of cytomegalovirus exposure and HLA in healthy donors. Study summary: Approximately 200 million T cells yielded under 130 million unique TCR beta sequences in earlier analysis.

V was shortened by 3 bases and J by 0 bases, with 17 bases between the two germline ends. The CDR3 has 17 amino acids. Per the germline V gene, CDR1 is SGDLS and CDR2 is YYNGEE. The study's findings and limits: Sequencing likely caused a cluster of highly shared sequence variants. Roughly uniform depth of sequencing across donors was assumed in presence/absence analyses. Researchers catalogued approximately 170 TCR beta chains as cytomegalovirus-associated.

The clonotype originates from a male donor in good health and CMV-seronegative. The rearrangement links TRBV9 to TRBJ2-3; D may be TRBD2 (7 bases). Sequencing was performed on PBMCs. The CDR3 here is CASSAEGEGRSTDTQYF. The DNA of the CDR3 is TGTGCCAGCAGCGCCGAGGGGGAGGGCAGGAGCACAGATACGCAGTATTTT. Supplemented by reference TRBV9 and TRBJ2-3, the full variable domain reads DSGVTQTPKHLITATGQRVTLRCSPRSGDLSVYWYQQSLDQGLQFLIQYYNGEERAKGNILERFSAQQFPDLHSELNLSSLELGDSALYFCASSAEGEGRSTDTQYFGPGTRLTVL.